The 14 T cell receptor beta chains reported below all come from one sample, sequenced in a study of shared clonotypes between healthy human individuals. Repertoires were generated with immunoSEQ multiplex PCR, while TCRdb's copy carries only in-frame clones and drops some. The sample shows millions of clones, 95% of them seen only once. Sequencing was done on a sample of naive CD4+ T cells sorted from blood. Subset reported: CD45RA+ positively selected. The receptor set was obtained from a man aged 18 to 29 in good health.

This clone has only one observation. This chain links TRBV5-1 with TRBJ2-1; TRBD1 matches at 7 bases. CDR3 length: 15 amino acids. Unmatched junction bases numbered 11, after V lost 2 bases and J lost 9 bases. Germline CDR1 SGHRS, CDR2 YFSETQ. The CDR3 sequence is CASSFGTAGVAEQFF. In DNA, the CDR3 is TGCGCCAGCAGCTTCGGGACAGCAGGTGTGGCTGAGCAGTTCTTC.

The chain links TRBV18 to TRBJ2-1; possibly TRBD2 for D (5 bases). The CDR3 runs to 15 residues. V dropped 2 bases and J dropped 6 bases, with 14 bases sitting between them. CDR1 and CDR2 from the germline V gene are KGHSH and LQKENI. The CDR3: CASSPILLLGNEQFF. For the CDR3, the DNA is TGTGCCAGCTCACCAATTCTCTTACTAGGCAATGAGCAGTTCTTC.

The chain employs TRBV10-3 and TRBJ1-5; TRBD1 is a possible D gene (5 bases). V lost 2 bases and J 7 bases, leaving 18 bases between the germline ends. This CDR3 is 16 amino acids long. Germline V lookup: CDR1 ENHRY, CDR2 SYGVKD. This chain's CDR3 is CAISEGTGPGSQPQHF. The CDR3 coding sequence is TGTGCCATCAGTGAGGGAACGGGACCGGGGAGCCAGCCCCAGCATTTT.

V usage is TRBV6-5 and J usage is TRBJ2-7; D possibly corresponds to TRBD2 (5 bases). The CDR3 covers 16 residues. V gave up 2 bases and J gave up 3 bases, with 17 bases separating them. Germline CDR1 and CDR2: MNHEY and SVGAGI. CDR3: CASSYAGGVGIYEQYF. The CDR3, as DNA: TGTGCCAGCAGTTACGCAGGTGGGGTCGGGATCTACGAGCAGTACTTC.

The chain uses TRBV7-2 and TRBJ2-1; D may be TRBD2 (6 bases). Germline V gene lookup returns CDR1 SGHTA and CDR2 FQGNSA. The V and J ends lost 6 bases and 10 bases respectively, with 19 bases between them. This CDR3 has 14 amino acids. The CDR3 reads CASRIYSGVYEQFF. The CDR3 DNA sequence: TGTGCCAGCAGGATCTATTCGGGAGTCTACGAGCAGTTCTTC.

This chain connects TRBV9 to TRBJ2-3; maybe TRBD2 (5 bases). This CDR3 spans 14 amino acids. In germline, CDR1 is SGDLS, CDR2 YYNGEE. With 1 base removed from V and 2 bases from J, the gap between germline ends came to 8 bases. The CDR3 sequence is CASSVIANTDTQYF. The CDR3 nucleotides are TGTGCCAGCAGCGTAATAGCGAACACAGATACGCAGTATTTT.

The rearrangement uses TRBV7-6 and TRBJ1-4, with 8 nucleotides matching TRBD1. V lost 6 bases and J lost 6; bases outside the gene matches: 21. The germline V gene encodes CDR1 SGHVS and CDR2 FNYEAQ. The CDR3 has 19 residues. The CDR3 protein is CASSPGQGYYGKGDEKLFF. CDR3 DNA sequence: TGTGCCAGCAGTCCCGGACAGGGCTATTACGGGAAGGGAGATGAAAAACTGTTTTTT.

CDR3 bases: TGTGCCAGCAGCTTAGCAGGGATCGAGACCCAGTACTTC. Translated, it gives CASSLAGIETQYF. The chain couples TRBV11-2 to TRBJ2-5; TRBD1 is a possible D gene (5 bases). The germline V and J ends were trimmed by 1 base and 5 bases, with 8 bases remaining between them. This CDR3 comprises 13 residues. CDR1 SGHAT and CDR2 FQNNGV come from the germline V gene.

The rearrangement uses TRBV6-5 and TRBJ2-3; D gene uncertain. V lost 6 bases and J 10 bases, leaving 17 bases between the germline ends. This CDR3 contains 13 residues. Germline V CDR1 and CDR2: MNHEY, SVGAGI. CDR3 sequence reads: CASRPDRTEPQYF. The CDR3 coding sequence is TGTGCCAGCAGGCCGGACCGCACAGAACCGCAGTATTTT.

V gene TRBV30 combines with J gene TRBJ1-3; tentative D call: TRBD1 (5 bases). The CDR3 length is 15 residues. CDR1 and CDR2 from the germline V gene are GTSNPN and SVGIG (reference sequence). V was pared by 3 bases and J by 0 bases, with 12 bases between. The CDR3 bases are TGTGCCTGGAGGGGCAGGGCGGACTCTGGAAACACCATATATTTT. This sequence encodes CAWRGRADSGNTIYF.

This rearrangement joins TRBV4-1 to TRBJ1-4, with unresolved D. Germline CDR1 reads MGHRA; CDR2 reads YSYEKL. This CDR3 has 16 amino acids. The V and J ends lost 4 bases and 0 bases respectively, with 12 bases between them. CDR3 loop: CASSRVPSATNEKLFF. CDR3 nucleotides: TGCGCCAGCAGCCGAGTTCCTTCTGCAACTAATGAAAAACTGTTTTTT.

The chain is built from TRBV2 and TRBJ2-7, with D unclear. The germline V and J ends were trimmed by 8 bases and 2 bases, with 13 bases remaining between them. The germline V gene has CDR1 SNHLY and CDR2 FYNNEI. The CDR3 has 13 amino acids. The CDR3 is CASFYAAAYEQYF. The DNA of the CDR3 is TGTGCCAGCTTTTACGCAGCCGCCTACGAGCAGTACTTC.

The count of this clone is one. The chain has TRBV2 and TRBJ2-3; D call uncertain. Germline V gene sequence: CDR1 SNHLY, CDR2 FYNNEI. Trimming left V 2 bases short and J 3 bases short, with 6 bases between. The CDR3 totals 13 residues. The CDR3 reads CASSEQATDTQYF. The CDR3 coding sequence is TGTGCCAGCAGTGAACAGGCAACAGATACGCAGTATTTT.

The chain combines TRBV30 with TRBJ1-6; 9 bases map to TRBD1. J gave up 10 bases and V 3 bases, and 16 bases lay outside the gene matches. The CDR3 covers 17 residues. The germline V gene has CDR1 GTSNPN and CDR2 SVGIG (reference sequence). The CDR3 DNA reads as TGTGCCTGGAGCCCCGCTCTACCGGGACAGGGACACTCACCCCTCCACTTT. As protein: CAWSPALPGQGHSPLHF.